This TCR beta chain comes out of a study of cytomegalovirus exposure and HLA in healthy donors. Worth noting for this clone: What it binds is unknown.

Study outcomes and limitations: The classifier was said to identify cytomegalovirus status with high specificity and sensitivity. The study listed approximately 160 cytomegalovirus-associated TCR beta chains. It was found in a later analysis that first-cohort TCR clusters tended to co-occur in the approximately 120 validation repertoires.

The method was immunoSEQ multiplex PCR; TCRdb's version includes in-frame clones alone and lacks a portion of them. This sample yields 150,000 to 200,000 clones, of which about 85% are seen a single time; roughly 15% belongs to the top ten. CDR1 is LGHNA and CDR2 is YNFKEQ in the germline V gene. V was clipped by 5 bases and J by 6 bases; unmatched bases: 7. There are 14 residues in the CDR3. Separation from the roughly 690-subject first cohort characterized the roughly 110-subject validation cohort, to which the donors belonged. The receptor comes from a young man in good health and CMV-seropositive. The V and J genes are TRBV4-2 and TRBJ2-3, with 8 positions matching TRBD2. Sequenced sample: PBMCs. CDR3 protein: CASSTQRGPDTQYF. CDR3 sequence (DNA): TGTGCCAGCAGCACCCAGCGGGGGCCGGATACGCAGTATTTT.